This entry lists 21 T cell receptor beta chains sequenced from one sample in a study of response to subunit inactivated influenza vaccine. A single record per CDR3 protein comes from TCRdb applying MiXCR to the RT-PCR reads. Of approximately 520,000 distinct CDR3 sequences in the sample, approximately 15% are singletons; the top ten hold over 2.5%. The starting material was CD4+ T cells sorted from PBMCs, obtained roughly 24 months after vaccination. All receptors come from a man aged 50-75 years who received an inactivated influenza vaccine.

The rearrangement links TRBV28 to TRBJ1-1, with TRBD1 identical over 9 bases. Germline V gene lookup returns CDR1 MDHEN and CDR2 SYDVKM. The CDR3 sequence is 18 residues long. Unmatched junction bases numbered 16, after V lost 5 bases and J lost 3 bases. CDR3 residues: CASSAPGQGLGLHTEAFF. CDR3 nucleotide sequence: TGTGCCAGCAGTGCGCCGGGACAGGGTTTGGGGCTGCACACTGAAGCTTTCTTT.

The rearrangement links TRBV7-2 to TRBJ2-4; 8 nucleotides match TRBD1. CDR1 is SGHTA and CDR2 is FQGNSA in the germline V gene. This CDR3 spans 14 amino acids. V dropped 4 bases and J dropped 8; count of bases not matched to a gene: 7. The CDR3 loop reads CASSSDRAVDIQYF. CDR3 DNA: TGTGCCAGCAGCTCGGACAGGGCGGTCGACATTCAGTACTTC.

V gene TRBV5-1 combines with J gene TRBJ1-3; D is unresolved. Germline assignment: CDR1 SGHRS and CDR2 YFSETQ. Trimming shortened V by 0 bases and J by 5 bases, and 9 bases separated the two germline ends. This CDR3 contains 14 residues. CDR3 loop: CASSLEGNRNTIYF. CDR3 DNA sequence: TGCGCCAGCAGCTTGGAAGGGAATAGAAACACCATATATTTT. The whole variable domain, filled in from reference TRBV5-1 and TRBJ1-3, reads KAGVTQTPRYLIKTRGQQVTLSCSPISGHRSVSWYQQTPGQGLQFLFEYFSETQRNKGNFPGRFSGRQFSNSRSEMNVSTLELGDSALYLCASSLEGNRNTIYFGEGSWLTVV.

This chain connects TRBV6-1 to TRBJ2-2, with D perhaps matching TRBD1 or TRBD2 (6 bases each). Germline CDR1 MNHNS, CDR2 SASEGT. V lost 7 bases to trimming and J lost 6 bases, with 18 bases between them. The length of the CDR3 is 15 residues. The CDR3 loop is CASTSDRRLAGELFF. As DNA, the CDR3 is TGTGCCAGCACTAGCGACAGGCGGCTCGCCGGGGAGCTGTTTTTT.

The genes are TRBV7-2 and TRBJ2-2, with D unclear. V was pared by 4 bases and J by 6 bases, with 9 bases between. In germline, CDR1 is SGHTA, CDR2 FQGNSA. The length of the CDR3 is 13 residues. The CDR3 DNA sequence: TGTGCCAGCAGCTGGCAAATGGCCGGGGAGCTGTTTTTT. It translates to CASSWQMAGELFF.

The chain uses TRBV7-9 and TRBJ1-6, with 8 bases aligning to TRBD1. The CDR3 contains 14 residues. Losses at the gene ends were 5 bases for V and 9 bases for J; bases not matched to a gene: 6. CDR1 and CDR2 (germline): SEHNR, FQNEAQ (reference sequence). For the CDR3, the DNA is TGTGCCAGCAGCCCGGGACAGGACCTTTCACCCCTCCACTTT. Its translation: CASSPGQDLSPLHF.

The chain joins TRBV10-2 to TRBJ2-1; D gene unclear. The CDR3 runs to 15 residues. Germline V gene sequence: CDR1 WSHSY, CDR2 SAAADI. The ends were cut back, 3 bases at V and 3 bases at J, with 12 bases in the middle. CDR3 coding DNA: TGCGCCAGCAGTGACGTAGGGCAGTACTACAATGAGCAGTTCTTC. Its translation: CASSDVGQYYNEQFF.

This clonotype was detected once. This chain joins TRBV12-3 or TRBV12-4 and TRBJ1-2, with D tentatively TRBD1 (5 bases). V lost 6 bases and J lost 4, with 15 bases in between. The CDR3 runs to 14 residues. The chain's CDR3 is CASSGKGPGYGYTF. The DNA of the CDR3 is TGTGCCAGCAGCGGAAAGGGACCGGGCTATGGCTACACCTTC.

This clonotype was counted between two and nine times. The V gene is TRBV20-1, the J gene TRBJ1-4, with 10 bases identical to TRBD1. This CDR3 has 17 residues. The germline V gene encodes CDR1 DFQATT and CDR2 SNEGSKA (reference sequence). The ends lost 1 base at V and 2 bases at J; junction bases unmatched: 7. For the CDR3, the DNA is TGCAGTGCTAGAGGGCCGGGACAGGGGATGACTAATGAAAAACTGTTTTTT. Its translation is CSARGPGQGMTNEKLFF.

This clonotype was counted many times. The V gene is TRBV5-4, the J gene TRBJ2-7; TRBD1 matches at 8 bases. The junction had 7 bases not matched to a gene; V was cut back by 1 base and J by 4 bases. Germline V gives CDR1 SGHNT, CDR2 YYREEE (reference sequence). There are 15 residues in the CDR3. In DNA form, the CDR3 reads TGTGCCAGCAGCTTGAAGGGACAGGCATTATACGAGCAGTACTTC. The encoded protein is CASSLKGQALYEQYF.

The V and J genes are TRBV20-1 and TRBJ1-1, with D possibly TRBD1 on 5 matching bases. The V gene's germline CDR1 is DFQATT and CDR2 SNEGSKA (reference sequence). This CDR3 spans 12 amino acids. The V end was cut by 6 bases, the J end by 5 bases, with 13 bases between. The CDR3 DNA reads as TGCAGTGCCCGATTCGGGACGACTGAAGCTTTCTTT. This translates into CSARFGTTEAFF.

This clonotype was counted ten times or more. The chain has TRBV10-1 and TRBJ1-5, with unresolved D. The V and J ends lost 4 bases and 1 base respectively, with 5 bases between them. The CDR3 is made up of 13 amino acids. The germline V gene encodes CDR1 WNHNN and CDR2 SYGVQD (reference sequence). The CDR3 is CASSAQSNQPQHF. The DNA of the CDR3 is TGCGCCAGCAGTGCCCAAAGCAATCAGCCCCAGCATTTT.

The V and J genes are TRBV20-1 and TRBJ2-7; D is perhaps TRBD1 or TRBD2 (6 bases each). Trimming took off 1 base at V and 0 bases at J, with 13 bases between the two ends. The CDR3 covers 15 residues. Germline CDR1 reads DFQATT; CDR2 reads SNEGSKA (reference sequence). The CDR3, as DNA: TGCAGTGCTAGAGGTTCGGGGGCCCCCTCCTACGAGCAGTACTTC. Amino acid sequence: CSARGSGAPSYEQYF.

The chain links TRBV10-3 to TRBJ2-7, with 8 bases matching TRBD1. With V trimmed by 10 bases and J by 2 bases, 4 bases remained unmatched. This CDR3 has 12 amino acids. Germline loops: CDR1 ENHRY, CDR2 SYGVKD. Here the CDR3 reads CATGDRPYEQYF. CDR3 coding DNA: TGTGCCACAGGGGACAGGCCCTACGAGCAGTACTTC.

This clonotype was detected only a few times. The rearrangement uses TRBV29-1 and TRBJ1-3; unclear D gene. The CDR3 is 13 amino acids. From germline, CDR1 is SQVTM and CDR2 ANQGSEA. V gave up 3 bases and J gave up 4 bases, with 10 bases separating them. DNA of the CDR3: TGCAGCGTTGAGTCCCTCGCAGGAAACACCATATATTTT. This sequence encodes CSVESLAGNTIYF.

This clonotype was picked up a small number of times. Written as DNA, the CDR3 is TGTGCCAGCAGCCCCAGGGGACTGGGCCAAGAGACCCAGTACTTC. Its translation is CASSPRGLGQETQYF. V is TRBV12-3 or TRBV12-4 and J is TRBJ2-5; perhaps D is TRBD1 or TRBD2 (6 bases each). V was clipped by 6 bases and J by 1 base, with 15 bases between them. This CDR3 comprises 15 residues.

This chain uses TRBV2 with TRBJ2-3; no definite D call. The V end was cut by 1 base, the J end by 7 bases, with 15 bases between. Germline CDR1 and CDR2: SNHLY and FYNNEI. The CDR3 extends over 15 amino acids. The CDR3 region has the DNA TGTGCCAGCAGTGAAGTTTTGGCGCAGCGAAATACGCAGTATTTT. Protein product: CASSEVLAQRNTQYF.

J is TRBJ2-2 and V is TRBV20-1, with D maybe TRBD2 (5 bases). V lost 0 bases to trimming and J lost 4 bases, with 15 bases between them. The germline CDR1 and CDR2 sequences are DFQATT and SNEGSKA (reference sequence). The CDR3 is 16 amino acids. CDR3 sequence (DNA): TGCAGTGCTAGAGATGGGTCGACACGGGGCACCGGGGAGCTGTTTTTT. Its translation: CSARDGSTRGTGELFF.

This clonotype has a count of ten or more. J is TRBJ2-3 and V is TRBV12-3 or TRBV12-4; D possibly corresponds to TRBD1 (5 bases). The V end was cut by 6 bases, the J end by 1 base, with 11 bases between. The CDR3 spans 14 residues. In nucleotides, the CDR3 is TGTGCCAGCAGACAGGACGCAGGCACAGATACGCAGTATTTT. Residues: CASRQDAGTDTQYF.

This clonotype appeared many times. V and J are TRBV18 and TRBJ2-3; the D is unclear. V dropped 6 bases and J dropped 4 bases, with 8 bases sitting between them. The length of the CDR3 is 12 residues. Looked up from germline, CDR1 is KGHSH and CDR2 is LQKENI. The CDR3: CASSSRADTQYF. The CDR3 DNA is TGTGCCAGCTCTTCTCGAGCAGATACGCAGTATTTT.

In this sample, this clonotype turned up a few times. This sequence joins TRBV4-2 and TRBJ2-5; D is possibly TRBD1 (5 bases). Germline-derived CDR1 and CDR2 are LGHNA and YNFKEQ. The CDR3 covers 13 residues. Trimming pared 6 bases from V and 0 bases from J, leaving 8 bases between. This CDR3 reads CASSQGNQETQYF. CDR3 bases: TGTGCCAGCAGTCAGGGAAACCAAGAGACCCAGTACTTC.